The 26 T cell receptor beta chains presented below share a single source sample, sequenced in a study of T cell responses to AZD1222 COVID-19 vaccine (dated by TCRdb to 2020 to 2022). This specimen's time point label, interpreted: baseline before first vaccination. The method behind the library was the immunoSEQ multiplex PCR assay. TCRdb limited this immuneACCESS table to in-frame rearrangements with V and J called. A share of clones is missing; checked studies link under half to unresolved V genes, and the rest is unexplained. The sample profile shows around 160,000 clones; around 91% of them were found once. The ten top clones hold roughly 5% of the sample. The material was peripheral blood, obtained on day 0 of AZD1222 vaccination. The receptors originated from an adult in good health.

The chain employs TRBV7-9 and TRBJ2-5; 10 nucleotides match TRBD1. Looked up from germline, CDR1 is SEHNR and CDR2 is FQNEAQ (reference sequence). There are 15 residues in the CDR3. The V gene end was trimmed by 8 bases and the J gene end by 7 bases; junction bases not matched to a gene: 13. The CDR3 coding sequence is TGTGCCAGCCAAAGGATTGGACAGGGGGTCTGGACCCAGTACTTC. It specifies CASQRIGQGVWTQYF.

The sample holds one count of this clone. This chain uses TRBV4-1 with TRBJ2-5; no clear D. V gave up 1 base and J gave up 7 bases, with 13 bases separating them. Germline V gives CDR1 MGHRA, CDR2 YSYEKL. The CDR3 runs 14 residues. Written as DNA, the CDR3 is TGCGCCAGCAGCCAAGGTCAGAACCTCGGGACCCAGTACTTC. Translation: CASSQGQNLGTQYF.

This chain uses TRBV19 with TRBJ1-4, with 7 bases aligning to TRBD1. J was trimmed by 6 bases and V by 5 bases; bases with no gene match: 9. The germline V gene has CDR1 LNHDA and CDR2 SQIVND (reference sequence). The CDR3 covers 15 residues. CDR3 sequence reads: CASSPGTAIDEKLFF. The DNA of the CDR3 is TGTGCCAGTAGTCCAGGGACAGCTATTGATGAAAAACTGTTTTTT.

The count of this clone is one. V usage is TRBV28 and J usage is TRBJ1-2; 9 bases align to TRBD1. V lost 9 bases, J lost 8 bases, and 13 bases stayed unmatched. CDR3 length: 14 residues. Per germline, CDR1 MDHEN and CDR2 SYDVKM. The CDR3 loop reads CASRAGQGYTGYTF. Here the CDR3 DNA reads TGTGCCAGTAGGGCGGGACAGGGATATACGGGCTACACCTTC.

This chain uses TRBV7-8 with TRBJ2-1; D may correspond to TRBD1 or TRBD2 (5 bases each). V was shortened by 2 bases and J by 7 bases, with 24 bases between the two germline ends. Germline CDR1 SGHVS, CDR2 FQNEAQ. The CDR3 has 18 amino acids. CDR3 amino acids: CASSLRGGRRTKENEQFF. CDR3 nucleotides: TGTGCCAGCAGCTTAAGGGGTGGGAGACGGACAAAGGAGAATGAGCAGTTCTTC.

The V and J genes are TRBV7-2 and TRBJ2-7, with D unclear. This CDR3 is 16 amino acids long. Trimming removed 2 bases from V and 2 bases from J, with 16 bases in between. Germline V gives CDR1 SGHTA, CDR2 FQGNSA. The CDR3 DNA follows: TGTGCCAGCAGCTTAATAGGCGCCGAGGTTCCCTACGAGCAGTACTTC. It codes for CASSLIGAEVPYEQYF.

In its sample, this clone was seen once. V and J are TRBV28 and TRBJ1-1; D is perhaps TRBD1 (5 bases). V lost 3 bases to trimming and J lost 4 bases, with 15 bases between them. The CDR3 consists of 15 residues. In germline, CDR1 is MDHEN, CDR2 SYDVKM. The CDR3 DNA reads TGTGCCAGCAGTTTTTTCAGGGTTTTAAGCACTGAAGCTTTCTTT. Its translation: CASSFFRVLSTEAFF.

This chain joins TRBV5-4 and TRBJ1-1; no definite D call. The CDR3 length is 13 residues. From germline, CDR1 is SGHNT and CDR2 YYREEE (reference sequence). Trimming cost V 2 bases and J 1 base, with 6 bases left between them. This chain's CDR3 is CASSFSTNTEAFF. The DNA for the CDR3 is TGTGCCAGCAGCTTCAGTACGAACACTGAAGCTTTCTTT.

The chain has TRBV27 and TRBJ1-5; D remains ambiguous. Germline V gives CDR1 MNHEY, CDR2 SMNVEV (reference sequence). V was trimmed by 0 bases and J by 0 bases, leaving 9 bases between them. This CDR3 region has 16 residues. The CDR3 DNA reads TGTGCCAGCAGTTTATCGCCATACTATAGCAATCAGCCCCAGCATTTT. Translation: CASSLSPYYSNQPQHF.

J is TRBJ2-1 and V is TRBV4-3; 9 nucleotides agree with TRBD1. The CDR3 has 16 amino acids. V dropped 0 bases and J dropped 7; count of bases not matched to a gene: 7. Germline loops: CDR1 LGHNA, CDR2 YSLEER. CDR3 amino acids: CASSQESGQGENEQFF. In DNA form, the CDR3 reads TGCGCCAGCAGCCAAGAGTCGGGACAGGGTGAAAATGAGCAGTTCTTC.

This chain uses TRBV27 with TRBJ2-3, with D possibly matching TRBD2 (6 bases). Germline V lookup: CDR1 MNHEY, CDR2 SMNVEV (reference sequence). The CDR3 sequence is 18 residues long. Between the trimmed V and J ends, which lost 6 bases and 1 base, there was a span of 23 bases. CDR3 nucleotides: TGTGCCAGCAGCGGGGACGGGGGTGTGGGTCTGGGCACAGATACGCAGTATTTT. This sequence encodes CASSGDGGVGLGTDTQYF.

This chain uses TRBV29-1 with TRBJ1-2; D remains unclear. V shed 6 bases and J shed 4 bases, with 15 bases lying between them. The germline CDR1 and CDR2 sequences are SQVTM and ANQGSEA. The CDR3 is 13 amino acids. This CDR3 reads CSVFVVSTYGYTF. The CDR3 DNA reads TGCAGCGTCTTCGTTGTCAGCACCTATGGCTACACCTTC.

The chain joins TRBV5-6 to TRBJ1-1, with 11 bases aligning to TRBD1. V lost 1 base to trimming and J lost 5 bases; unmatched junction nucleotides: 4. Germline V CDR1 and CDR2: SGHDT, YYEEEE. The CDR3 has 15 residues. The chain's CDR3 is CASSLPGQGVTEAFF. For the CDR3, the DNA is TGTGCCAGCAGCTTGCCGGGACAGGGGGTAACTGAAGCTTTCTTT. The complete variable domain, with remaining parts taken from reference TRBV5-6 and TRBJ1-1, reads DAGVTQSPTHLIKTRGQQVTLRCSPKSGHDTVSWYQQALGQGPQFIFQYYEEEERQRGNFPDRFSGHQFPNYSSELNVNALLLGDSALYLCASSLPGQGVTEAFFGQGTRLTVV.

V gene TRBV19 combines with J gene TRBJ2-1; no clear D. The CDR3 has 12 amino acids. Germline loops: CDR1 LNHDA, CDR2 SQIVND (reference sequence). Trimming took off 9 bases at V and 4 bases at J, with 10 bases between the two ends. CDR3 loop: CASCSRYNEQFF. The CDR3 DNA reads TGTGCCAGCTGCTCGCGGTACAATGAGCAGTTCTTC.

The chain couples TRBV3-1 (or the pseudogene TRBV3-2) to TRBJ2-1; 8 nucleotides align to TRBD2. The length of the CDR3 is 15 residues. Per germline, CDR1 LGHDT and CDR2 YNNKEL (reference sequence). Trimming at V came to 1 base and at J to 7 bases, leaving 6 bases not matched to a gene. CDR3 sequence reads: CASSQGRGGRNEQFF. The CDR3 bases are TGTGCCAGCAGCCAAGGCCGGGGGGGTAGAAATGAGCAGTTCTTC.

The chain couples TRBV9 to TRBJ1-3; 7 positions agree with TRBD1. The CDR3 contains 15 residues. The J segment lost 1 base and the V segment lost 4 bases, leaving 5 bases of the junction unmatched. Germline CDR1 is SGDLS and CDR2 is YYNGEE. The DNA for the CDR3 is TGTGCCAGCAGCCCCAGGGGGGAATCTGGAAACACCATATATTTT. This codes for CASSPRGESGNTIYF.

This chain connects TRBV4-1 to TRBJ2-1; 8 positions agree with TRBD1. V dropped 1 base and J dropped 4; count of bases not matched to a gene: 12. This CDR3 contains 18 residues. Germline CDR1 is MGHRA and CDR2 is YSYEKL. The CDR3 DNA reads TGCGCCAGCAGCCAAGTACTCACAGGGGGGACCCTTTACAATGAGCAGTTCTTC. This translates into CASSQVLTGGTLYNEQFF.

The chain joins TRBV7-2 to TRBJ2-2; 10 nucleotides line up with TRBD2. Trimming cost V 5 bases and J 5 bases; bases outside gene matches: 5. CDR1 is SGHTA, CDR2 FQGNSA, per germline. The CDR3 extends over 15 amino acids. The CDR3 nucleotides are TGTGCCAGCAGCCCCCTAGCGGGAGAAACCGGGGAGCTGTTTTTT. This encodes CASSPLAGETGELFF.

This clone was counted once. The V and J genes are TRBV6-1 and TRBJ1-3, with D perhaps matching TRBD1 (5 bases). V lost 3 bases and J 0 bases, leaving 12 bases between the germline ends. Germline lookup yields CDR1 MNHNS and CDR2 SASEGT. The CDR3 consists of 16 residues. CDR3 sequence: CASSEPGRASGNTIYF. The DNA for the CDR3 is TGTGCCAGCAGTGAGCCGGGACGAGCCTCTGGAAACACCATATATTTT.

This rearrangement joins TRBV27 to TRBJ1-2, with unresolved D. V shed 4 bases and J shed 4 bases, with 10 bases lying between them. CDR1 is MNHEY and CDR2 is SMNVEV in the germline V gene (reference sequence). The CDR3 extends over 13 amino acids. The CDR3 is CASSYRGTYGYTF. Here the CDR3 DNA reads TGTGCCAGCAGTTATCGGGGAACCTATGGCTACACCTTC.

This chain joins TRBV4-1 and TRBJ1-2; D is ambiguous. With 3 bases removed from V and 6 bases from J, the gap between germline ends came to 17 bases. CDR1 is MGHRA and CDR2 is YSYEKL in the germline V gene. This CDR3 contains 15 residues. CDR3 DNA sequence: TGCGCCAGCAGCCAGTCGACCAGTCGGAGGGATGGCTACACCTTC. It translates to CASSQSTSRRDGYTF.

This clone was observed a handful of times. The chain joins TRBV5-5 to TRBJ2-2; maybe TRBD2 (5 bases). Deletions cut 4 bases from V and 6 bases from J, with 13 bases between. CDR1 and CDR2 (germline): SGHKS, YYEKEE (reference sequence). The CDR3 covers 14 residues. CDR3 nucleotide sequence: TGTGCCAGCAGCCCCGGGGTATGGCCCGGGGAGCTGTTTTTT. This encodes CASSPGVWPGELFF. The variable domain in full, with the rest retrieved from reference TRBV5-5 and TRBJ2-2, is DAGVTQSPTHLIKTRGQQVTLRCSPISGHKSVSWYQQVLGQGPQFIFQYYEKEERGRGNFPDRFSARQFPNYSSELNVNALLLGDSALYLCASSPGVWPGELFFGEGSRLTVL.

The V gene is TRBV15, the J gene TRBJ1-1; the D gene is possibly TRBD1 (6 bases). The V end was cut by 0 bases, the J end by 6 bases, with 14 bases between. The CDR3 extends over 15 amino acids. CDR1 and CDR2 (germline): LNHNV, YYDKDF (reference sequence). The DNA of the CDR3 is TGTGCCACCAGCAGAGAGGGAGGGGGAGTTGCTGAAGCTTTCTTT. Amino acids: CATSREGGGVAEAFF. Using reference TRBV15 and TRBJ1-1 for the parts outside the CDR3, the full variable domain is DAMVIQNPRYQVTQFGKPVTLSCSQTLNHNVMYWYQQKSSQAPKLLFHYYDKDFNNEADTPDNFQSRRPNTSFCFLDIRSPGLGDTAMYLCATSREGGGVAEAFFGQGTRLTVV.

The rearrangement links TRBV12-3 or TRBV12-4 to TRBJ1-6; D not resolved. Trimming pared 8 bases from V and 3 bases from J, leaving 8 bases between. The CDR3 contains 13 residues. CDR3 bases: TGTGCCAGCGGATTGGGCTATAATTCACCCCTCCACTTT. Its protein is CASGLGYNSPLHF.

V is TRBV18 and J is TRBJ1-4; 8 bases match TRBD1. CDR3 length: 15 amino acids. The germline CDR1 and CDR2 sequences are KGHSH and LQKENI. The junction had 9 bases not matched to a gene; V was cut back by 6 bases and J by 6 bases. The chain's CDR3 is CASSLDRGSHEKLFF. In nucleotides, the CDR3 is TGTGCCAGCTCTCTAGACAGGGGTTCACATGAAAAACTGTTTTTT.

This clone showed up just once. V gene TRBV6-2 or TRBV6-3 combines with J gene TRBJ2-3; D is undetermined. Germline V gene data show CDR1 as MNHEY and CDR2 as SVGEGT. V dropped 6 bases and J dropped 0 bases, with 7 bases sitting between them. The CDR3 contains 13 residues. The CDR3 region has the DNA TGTGCCAGCAGCGGCCTTAGCACAGATACGCAGTATTTT. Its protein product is CASSGLSTDTQYF.